The present T cell receptor beta chain was sequenced within a study of T cell responses to AZD1222 COVID-19 vaccine. General study findings and limits: Clonal diversity was possibly underestimated, and white British individuals and females predominated among donors. Baseline serology detected seropositivity in only a handful of AZD1222 recipients.

The CDR3 length is 17 residues. V was clipped by 3 bases and J by 2 bases; unmatched bases: 10. Germline-derived CDR1 and CDR2 are SGHRS and YFSETQ. On this clone: Its antigen is undetermined.

Assay: immunoSEQ multiplex PCR; the TCRdb copy retains only in-frame clones and omits some. Among tens of thousands of clones listed, 90% were seen once. Sequences were derived from peripheral blood, sampled 28 days after the second AZD1222 dose. This clonotype was sampled from an adult who received the AZD1222 COVID-19 vaccine. This chain joins TRBV5-1 and TRBJ2-2, with 7 bases fitting TRBD1. The DNA of the CDR3 is TGCGCCAGCAGCTCGTTCGGGACAGCCATTAACACCGGGGAGCTGTTTTTT. It codes for CASSSFGTAINTGELFF.